The source of this TCR beta chain is a study of CDR3 diversity in severe acne. Trimming cost V 7 bases and J 1 base, with 11 bases left between them. Per germline, CDR1 SQVTM and CDR2 ANQGSEA. The CDR3 extends over 13 amino acids. TCRdb ran MiXCR on the PCR reads and lists one entry per CDR3 protein. The sample consists of tens of thousands of distinct CDR3 sequences, 49% of them appearing once. The J gene is TRBJ1-5, the V gene TRBV29-1; D not resolved. The sequencing sample was made of blood. The sequence derives from a male donor with severe acne vulgaris. CDR3 bases: TGCAGCGCACATATTGTGAGCAATCAGCCCCAGCATTTT. It translates to CSAHIVSNQPQHF.